This T cell receptor beta chain came from a study of cytomegalovirus exposure and HLA in healthy donors. Study at large: Early released data had around 89 million unique TCRs, all coming from HLA-typed donors. Study conclusions and caveats: Earlier analysis found most TCR beta V segments productive about 90% or about 30% of the time.

Of note for this clone: Its antigen is as yet unknown.

PCR amplification relied on 60 Vbeta primers (plus 13 Jbeta primers). Generated by immunoSEQ multiplex PCR, the TCRdb table keeps only in-frame clones and is missing some. Of about 160,000 clones detected, around 80% appear once; the ten largest clones hold about 6.3%. The CDR3 loop spans 20 amino acids. This chain links TRBV21-1 with TRBJ2-1; the table's D call of TRBD2 was not tested on the DNA. TRBV21-1 is an annotated pseudogene. The origin of this receptor is a male donor in good health and CMV-seropositive. The sequenced sample consisted of PBMCs. The CDR3 loop is CASNRKGRLAGGLTYNEQFF. The CDR3 nucleotides read TGTGCCAGCAACAGAAAAGGTAGACTAGCGGGAGGCCTTACCTACAATGAGCAGTTCTTC.